Listed below are T cell receptor beta chains from one sample, sequenced in a study of radiation and T cells in renal cell carcinoma. The repertoire was sequenced with immunoSEQ multiplex PCR; TCRdb's copy has only in-frame clones and lacks some. The data hold approximately 110,000 clones, with approximately 82% observed a single time. Here the sequenced sample was blood, taken from a patient whose treatment included radiotherapy and nephrectomy. Source of these receptors: a woman in her sixties with renal cell carcinoma. CDR3s include the opening cysteine and the closing phenylalanine or tryptophan. The order of the fields is V gene, J gene, CDR3 protein.

v_call: TRBV28
j_call: TRBJ1-2
cdr3_aa: CASSLPGQDYGYTF

v_call: TRBV2
j_call: TRBJ2-5
cdr3_aa: CASSRDRPKQETQYF

v_call: TRBV7-9
j_call: TRBJ2-2
cdr3_aa: CASSSQDVNTGELFF

v_call: TRBV4-1
j_call: TRBJ1-1
cdr3_aa: CASSQESSNTEAFF

v_call: TRBV6-1
j_call: TRBJ1-1
cdr3_aa: CASSEASDTEAFF

v_call: TRBV29-1
j_call: TRBJ1-2
cdr3_aa: CSVLVGGGNYGYTF

v_call: TRBV10-2
j_call: TRBJ2-7
cdr3_aa: CASKGTYDEQYF

v_call: TRBV6-4
j_call: TRBJ2-1
cdr3_aa: CASSEQGAVGEQFF

v_call: TRBV30
j_call: TRBJ2-1
cdr3_aa: CAWSHGTSLREQFF

v_call: TRBV28
j_call: TRBJ1-2
cdr3_aa: CASTEGGVDGYTF

v_call: TRBV7-9
j_call: TRBJ1-3
cdr3_aa: CASSLGGSGNTIYF

v_call: TRBV7-9
j_call: TRBJ1-1
cdr3_aa: CASSQSRQGSTEAFF

v_call: TRBV5-6
j_call: TRBJ2-7
cdr3_aa: CASSLGIRDTPLYEQYF

v_call: TRBV5-6
j_call: TRBJ1-1
cdr3_aa: CASSFGGMNTEAFF

v_call: TRBV4-1
j_call: TRBJ2-3
cdr3_aa: CASSQTFGTGVDTQYF

v_call: TRBV28
j_call: TRBJ2-7
cdr3_aa: CASNPRDRGPSYEQYF

v_call: TRBV2
j_call: TRBJ1-1
cdr3_aa: CASTEWNTEAFF

v_call: TRBV5-1
j_call: TRBJ1-4
cdr3_aa: CASSPLLLRQGSSTNEKLFF

v_call: TRBV2
j_call: TRBJ2-7
cdr3_aa: CASRLGMQFGEQYF

v_call: TRBV7-2
j_call: TRBJ2-7
cdr3_aa: CASSLGVSSSYEQYF

v_call: TRBV5-1
j_call: TRBJ2-7
cdr3_aa: CASSQERGGSEQYF

v_call: TRBV15
j_call: TRBJ2-2
cdr3_aa: CATGSRTANTGELFF

v_call: TRBV19
j_call: TRBJ1-1
cdr3_aa: CASSISPTRQGWNTEAFF

v_call: TRBV6-1
j_call: TRBJ1-1
cdr3_aa: CASGLQTVNTEAFF

v_call: TRBV28
j_call: TRBJ1-5
cdr3_aa: CASSLNNRFYQHF

v_call: TRBV9
j_call: TRBJ2-6
cdr3_aa: CASSVEGSGANVLTF

v_call: TRBV6-5
j_call: TRBJ2-6
cdr3_aa: CAIRLAIGANVLTF

v_call: TRBV4-2
j_call: TRBJ1-2
cdr3_aa: CASSQESGYGYTF

v_call: TRBV9
j_call: TRBJ2-5
cdr3_aa: CASNPKETQYF

v_call: TRBV4-2
j_call: TRBJ1-2
cdr3_aa: CASSQDRTGGYGYTF

v_call: TRBV19
j_call: TRBJ1-5
cdr3_aa: CASSILRANRAHNQPQHF

v_call: TRBV7-9
j_call: TRBJ2-5
cdr3_aa: CASSAFQGQETQYF

v_call: TRBV5-5
j_call: TRBJ2-3
cdr3_aa: CASSLEGGATDTQYF

v_call: TRBV18
j_call: TRBJ2-5
cdr3_aa: CASSPTSGYETQYF

v_call: TRBV4-3
j_call: TRBJ2-3
cdr3_aa: CASSPGELGLSTDTQYF

v_call: TRBV5-6
j_call: TRBJ1-5
cdr3_aa: CASSFLRVGAYNQPQHF

v_call: TRBV2
j_call: TRBJ1-4
cdr3_aa: CASSEMHARTNEKLFF

v_call: TRBV6-1
j_call: TRBJ1-1
cdr3_aa: CASIIQVTEAFF

v_call: TRBV28
j_call: TRBJ2-7
cdr3_aa: CASSSPGTGTYEQYF

v_call: TRBV29-1
j_call: TRBJ2-5
cdr3_aa: CSVEDRSREETQYF

v_call: TRBV14
j_call: TRBJ1-1
cdr3_aa: CASSQNRWEAFF

v_call: TRBV7-3
j_call: TRBJ1-1
cdr3_aa: CASSLFRGTEAFF

v_call: TRBV7-9
j_call: TRBJ2-1
cdr3_aa: CASTSLASQGSYNEQFF

v_call: TRBV27
j_call: TRBJ1-5
cdr3_aa: CASSLQGATNQPQHF

v_call: TRBV19
j_call: TRBJ1-4
cdr3_aa: CASSMGGRFNEKLFF

v_call: TRBV7-2
j_call: TRBJ1-5
cdr3_aa: CASSLVGWDRNQPQHF

v_call: TRBV19
j_call: TRBJ2-5
cdr3_aa: CASSRAGIQETQYF

v_call: TRBV7-6
j_call: TRBJ1-1
cdr3_aa: CASSLSGSMNTEAFF

v_call: TRBV12-5
j_call: TRBJ1-1
cdr3_aa: CASGLQTLNTEAFF

v_call: TRBV6-5
j_call: TRBJ1-2
cdr3_aa: CASSYDAGSGSGYTF

v_call: TRBV27
j_call: TRBJ2-2
cdr3_aa: CASSFQGADTGELFF

v_call: TRBV11-2
j_call: TRBJ1-1
cdr3_aa: CASSLDRGTEAFF

v_call: TRBV6-5
j_call: TRBJ1-6
cdr3_aa: CASSSGTGNSPLHF